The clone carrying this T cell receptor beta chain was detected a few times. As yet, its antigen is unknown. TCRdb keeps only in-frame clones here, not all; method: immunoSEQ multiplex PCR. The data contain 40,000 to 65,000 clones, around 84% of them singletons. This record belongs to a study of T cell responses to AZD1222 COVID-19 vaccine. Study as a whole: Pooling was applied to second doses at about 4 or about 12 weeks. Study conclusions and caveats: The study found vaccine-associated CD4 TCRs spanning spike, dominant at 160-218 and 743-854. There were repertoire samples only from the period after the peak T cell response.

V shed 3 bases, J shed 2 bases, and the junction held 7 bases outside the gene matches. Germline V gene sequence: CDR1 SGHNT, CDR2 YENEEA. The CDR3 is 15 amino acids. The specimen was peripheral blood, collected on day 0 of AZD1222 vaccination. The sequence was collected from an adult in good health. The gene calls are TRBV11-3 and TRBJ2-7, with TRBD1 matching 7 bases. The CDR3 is CASSFSTGTPYEQYF. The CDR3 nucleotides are TGTGCCAGCAGCTTCTCGACAGGGACCCCCTACGAGCAGTACTTC. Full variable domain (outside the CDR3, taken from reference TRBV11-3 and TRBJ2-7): EAGVVQSPRYKIIEKKQPVAFWCNPISGHNTLYWYLQNLGQGPELLIRYENEEAVDDSQLPKDRFSAERLKGVDSTLKIQPAELGDSAVYLCASSFSTGTPYEQYFGPGTRLTVT.